What follows are 17 T cell receptor beta chains derived from one specimen sequenced in a study of T cell responses to AZD1222 COVID-19 vaccine. Profiling relied on immunoSEQ multiplex PCR, and the TCRdb table lists in-frame clones only, not all of them. This sample has some 140,000 clones, with over 65% found just once. This material consisted of peripheral blood, taken on day 0 of AZD1222 vaccination. All receptors come from an adult in good health.

CDR3 bases: TGTGCCAGCAGCCCCGGCGGAACGAGCTCTGGGGCCAACGTCCTGACTTTC. Translated: CASSPGGTSSGANVLTF. This chain links TRBV4-2 with TRBJ2-6; the D is unclear. V was shortened by 4 bases and J by 0 bases, with 13 bases between the two germline ends. The germline V gene has CDR1 LGHNA and CDR2 YNFKEQ. The CDR3 spans 17 residues.

This clone has only a few counts. The CDR3 is CASSASRGQLLNYGYTF. The CDR3 DNA follows: TGTGCCAGCAGCGCATCGAGGGGACAGCTTCTTAACTATGGCTACACCTTC. This chain connects TRBV9 to TRBJ1-2; 7 bases agree with TRBD1. J was trimmed by 1 base and V by 3 bases; bases with no gene match: 12. The CDR3 covers 17 residues. The germline V gene has CDR1 SGDLS and CDR2 YYNGEE.

This clone came up a few times. The chain has TRBV6-5 and TRBJ2-3, with TRBD2 matching over 9 bases. Germline-derived CDR1 and CDR2 are MNHEY and SVGAGI. This CDR3 has 16 residues. V lost 0 bases to trimming and J lost 5 bases; unmatched junction nucleotides: 6. CDR3 sequence: CASSYSGRGGEDTQYF. The CDR3 DNA sequence: TGTGCCAGCAGTTACTCGGGGCGGGGGGGCGAAGATACGCAGTATTTT.

The chain joins TRBV11-2 to TRBJ1-4; D might be TRBD1 (5 bases). The CDR3 consists of 15 residues. Germline CDR1 and CDR2: SGHAT and FQNNGV. V was cut by 5 bases and J by 5 bases, with 15 bases left in between. CDR3 in DNA: TGTGCCAGCAGCACCTACAGCGGGGGGAATGAAAAACTGTTTTTT. This codes for CASSTYSGGNEKLFF.

The V call is TRBV11-3, the J call TRBJ2-1; weak D call: TRBD1 (7 bases). Trimming left V 4 bases short and J 5 bases short, with 15 bases between. Per germline, CDR1 SGHNT and CDR2 YENEEA. CDR3 length: 15 residues. The CDR3 region is CASSSGGLGNNEQFF. CDR3 bases: TGTGCCAGCAGCTCAGGGGGGCTAGGAAACAATGAGCAGTTCTTC.

The chain links TRBV6-5 to TRBJ1-6; D remains unclear. Germline assignment: CDR1 MNHEY and CDR2 SVGAGI. The CDR3 is made up of 13 amino acids. Trimming took 0 bases from V and 10 from J, leaving 7 bases between them. The CDR3 DNA follows: TGTGCCAGCAGTTACTCTATGATGTCACCCCTCCACTTT. It yields the protein CASSYSMMSPLHF.

This clone was picked up one time. This rearrangement joins TRBV19 to TRBJ1-5; 8 bases map to TRBD1. The CDR3 length is 15 residues. Trimming took 0 bases from V and 9 from J; bases not matched to a gene: 7. CDR1 and CDR2 from the germline V gene are LNHDA and SQIVND (reference sequence). CDR3 DNA sequence: TGTGCCAGTAGTATAGAGTGGACAGGGCCTCGGCCCCAGCATTTT. This codes for CASSIEWTGPRPQHF.

The chain employs TRBV2 and TRBJ1-5, with D hard to call. Germline V gene sequence: CDR1 SNHLY, CDR2 FYNNEI. The CDR3 has 13 amino acids. V was pared by 5 bases and J by 7 bases, with 12 bases between. The CDR3 protein is CASSRGPGQPQHF. DNA of the CDR3: TGTGCCAGCAGTAGAGGTCCGGGCCAGCCCCAGCATTTT.

This chain connects TRBV5-6 to TRBJ2-1; D gene unclear. Between the trimmed V and J ends, which lost 2 bases and 4 bases, there was a span of 4 bases. The germline V gene encodes CDR1 SGHDT and CDR2 YYEEEE. The CDR3 runs 12 residues. The CDR3 sequence: CASSFGYNEQFF. The CDR3 nucleotides read TGTGCCAGCAGCTTCGGTTACAATGAGCAGTTCTTC.

The chain joins TRBV30 to TRBJ2-5; D ambiguous. The V end lost 5 bases, the J end lost 1 base, and 14 bases lay between the germline ends. Germline V CDR1 and CDR2: GTSNPN, SVGIG (reference sequence). The CDR3 consists of 14 residues. The CDR3 loop is CAWGVGPPQETQYF. In DNA, the CDR3 is TGTGCCTGGGGGGTCGGGCCGCCCCAAGAGACCCAGTACTTC.

The chain links TRBV15 to TRBJ1-2; D remains ambiguous. The V end was cut by 4 bases, the J end by 0 bases, with 12 bases between. There are 15 residues in the CDR3. Germline lookup yields CDR1 LNHNV and CDR2 YYDKDF (reference sequence). CDR3 nucleotide sequence: TGTGCCACCAGCAACGACATTAAAGCTAACTATGGCTACACCTTC. This encodes CATSNDIKANYGYTF.

The table lists this clone with a count of one. The CDR3 reads CASRPGTGYEKLFF. DNA for the CDR3: TGTGCCAGCAGGCCCGGGACAGGGTACGAAAAACTGTTTTTT. The chain has TRBV6-5 and TRBJ1-4; 9 nucleotides match TRBD1. J lost 8 bases, V lost 6 bases, and 7 bases had no gene match. CDR1 is MNHEY and CDR2 is SVGAGI in the germline V gene. The CDR3 contains 14 residues.

The CDR3 spells CASSRTGVEQYF. CDR3 sequence (DNA): TGCGCCAGCAGCCGAACAGGGGTCGAGCAGTACTTC. The chain uses TRBV5-1 and TRBJ2-7; TRBD1 matches at 7 bases. The V gene's germline CDR1 is SGHRS and CDR2 YFSETQ. The CDR3 is 12 residues long. V was clipped by 4 bases and J by 6 bases; unmatched bases: 4. Based on the CDR3 plus reference TRBV5-1 and TRBJ2-7, the full variable domain is KAGVTQTPRYLIKTRGQQVTLSCSPISGHRSVSWYQQTPGQGLQFLFEYFSETQRNKGNFPGRFSGRQFSNSRSEMNVSTLELGDSALYLCASSRTGVEQYFGPGTRLTVT.

The gene calls are TRBV6-2 or TRBV6-3 and TRBJ2-1, with D maybe TRBD2 (6 bases). CDR3 length equals 16 residues. The germline V gene encodes CDR1 MNHEY and CDR2 SVGEGT. The V end was cut by 5 bases, the J end by 14 bases, with 28 bases between. This CDR3 is CASSTTGTRVGQREFF. The CDR3 nucleotides are TGTGCCAGCAGTACCACCGGGACTCGAGTAGGCCAAAGAGAGTTCTTC.

The chain couples TRBV7-2 to TRBJ1-2, with D unclear. The V end lost 1 base, the J end lost 6 bases, and 12 bases lay between the germline ends. CDR1 SGHTA and CDR2 FQGNSA come from the germline V gene. The CDR3 spans 14 residues. The CDR3: CASSLEGPGNGYTF. CDR3 DNA: TGTGCCAGCAGCTTAGAGGGCCCTGGCAATGGCTACACCTTC.

The rearrangement uses TRBV28 and TRBJ2-3, with a possible D match to TRBD1 (6 bases). Germline CDR1 reads MDHEN; CDR2 reads SYDVKM. This CDR3 is 13 amino acids long. The germline V and J ends were trimmed by 6 bases and 6 bases, with 13 bases remaining between them. This chain's CDR3 is CASSLQGGDTQYF. The CDR3 region has the DNA TGTGCCAGCAGCCTACAGGGTGGGGATACGCAGTATTTT.

CDR3 region: CAISREDEQFF. The CDR3 bases are TGTGCCATCAGTCGGGAGGATGAGCAGTTCTTC. The chain has TRBV10-3 and TRBJ2-1, with 7 bases identical to TRBD2. This CDR3 has 11 residues. Germline CDR1 is ENHRY and CDR2 is SYGVKD. The J segment lost 8 bases and the V segment lost 5 bases, leaving 0 bases of the junction unmatched.